The 9 T cell receptor beta chains reported below all come from one sample, sequenced in a study of blood T cell repertoires in COVID-19. Only in-frame clones appear in the TCRdb table, and some are missing; sequencing was by immunoSEQ multiplex PCR. This sample yields some 88,000 clones, of which less than 90% are seen a single time; roughly 4% belongs to the top ten. What was sequenced was peripheral blood. The receptors originated from a man aged 55 to 69 with acute or convalescent COVID-19.

The CDR3 DNA reads as TGTGCCAGCAGTCCCCAGATGGGTAGCGAAGAGACCCAGTACTTC. This translates into CASSPQMGSEETQYF. V is TRBV25-1 and J is TRBJ2-5; tentative D call: TRBD2 (5 bases). The CDR3 contains 15 residues. Germline V lookup: CDR1 MGHDK, CDR2 SYGVNS. V lost 5 bases to trimming and J lost 3 bases, with 16 bases between them.

CDR3 loop: CASSIRTLGRQNTEAFF. The DNA of the CDR3 is TGTGCCAGCAGCATCCGTACCCTGGGGCGGCAGAACACTGAAGCTTTCTTT. V usage is TRBV6-2 or TRBV6-3 and J usage is TRBJ1-1; D perhaps matches TRBD1 (5 bases). The CDR3 runs 17 residues. CDR1 and CDR2 (germline): MNHEY, SVGEGT. With 6 bases removed from V and 1 base from J, the gap between germline ends came to 21 bases.

The gene calls are TRBV2 and TRBJ1-5, with 9 bases fitting TRBD1. The germline V gene has CDR1 SNHLY and CDR2 FYNNEI. The V segment lost 5 bases and the J segment 6 bases; nucleotides outside the gene matches: 14. The CDR3 is 17 amino acids. The CDR3 spells CASSPPGQGTFSQPQHF. CDR3 coding DNA: TGTGCCAGCAGTCCCCCCGGACAGGGGACCTTTAGTCAGCCCCAGCATTTT. The full variable domain, its missing parts supplied by reference TRBV2 and TRBJ1-5, is EPEVTQTPSHQVTQMGQEVILRCVPISNHLYFYWYRQILGQKVEFLVSFYNNEISEKSEIFDDQFSVERPDGSNFTLKIRSTKLEDSAMYFCASSPPGQGTFSQPQHFGDGTRLSIL.

This chain uses TRBV18 with TRBJ2-2, with 8 positions matching TRBD1. This CDR3 region has 14 residues. The germline V gene has CDR1 KGHSH and CDR2 LQKENI. The V gene end was trimmed by 3 bases and the J gene end by 6 bases; junction bases not matched to a gene: 3. The CDR3 DNA follows: TGTGCCAGCTCACCCCGACAGGGGTCCGGGGAGCTGTTTTTT. Amino acid sequence: CASSPRQGSGELFF.

The gene calls are TRBV3-1 (or the pseudogene TRBV3-2) and TRBJ2-7; perhaps TRBD2 as D (5 bases). Deletions cut 3 bases from V and 3 bases from J, with 6 bases between. The CDR3 is 12 residues long. Germline CDR1 and CDR2: LGHDT and YNNKEL (reference sequence). CDR3 sequence (DNA): TGTGCCAGCAGCCAGAGCGGCTACGAGCAGTACTTC. Translating gives CASSQSGYEQYF.

The chain employs TRBV10-3 and TRBJ1-6, with 7 bases that match TRBD1. Germline V gene lookup returns CDR1 ENHRY and CDR2 SYGVKD. Trimming removed 10 bases from V and 10 bases from J; junction bases left unmatched: 7. The CDR3 is 12 residues long. The CDR3 DNA reads as TGTGCCACGACGGACAGGAACTCACCCCTCCACTTT. This gives the protein CATTDRNSPLHF.

The chain employs TRBV7-2 and TRBJ2-7; D is perhaps TRBD1 (6 bases). The CDR3 runs to 15 residues. V gave up 1 base and J gave up 3 bases, with 13 bases separating them. Per the germline V gene, CDR1 is SGHTA and CDR2 is FQGNSA. DNA of the CDR3: TGTGCCAGCAGCTTAGGTACAGGGATGGGCTACGAGCAGTACTTC. Protein sequence: CASSLGTGMGYEQYF.

The rearrangement uses TRBV19 and TRBJ1-2; a weak D match, TRBD1 (6 bases). The CDR3 runs 14 residues. CDR1 and CDR2 from the germline V gene are LNHDA and SQIVND (reference sequence). Trimming pared 8 bases from V and 5 bases from J, leaving 18 bases between. The CDR3 region is CASSPADSFYGYTF. The CDR3 nucleotides read TGTGCCAGTTCCCCCGCGGACAGCTTTTATGGCTACACCTTC.

This clone has only a few counts. This chain links TRBV7-2 with TRBJ2-3; no firm D call. The germline V gene encodes CDR1 SGHTA and CDR2 FQGNSA. V was cut by 1 base and J by 1 base, with 6 bases left in between. This CDR3 region has 14 residues. The CDR3 loop reads CASSLDYGTDTQYF. The CDR3 nucleotides read TGTGCCAGCAGCTTAGACTACGGCACAGATACGCAGTATTTT. Based on the CDR3 plus reference TRBV7-2 and TRBJ2-3, the full variable domain is GAGVSQSPSNKVTEKGKDVELRCDPISGHTALYWYRQSLGQGLEFLIYFQGNSAPDKSGLPSDRFSAERTGGSVSTLTIQRTQQEDSAVYLCASSLDYGTDTQYFGPGTRLTVL.